The T cell receptor beta chain described here comes from a study of blood T cell repertoires in COVID-19. In the study overall: Sites in the United States, Italy and Spain provided acute and convalescent COVID-19 samples.

Trimming took 4 bases from V and 7 from J; bases not matched to a gene: 11. There are 16 residues in the CDR3. CDR1 is LGHDT, CDR2 YNNKEL, per germline (reference sequence). Per the original data handling: For nucleated cells, counts were estimated from reference gene primer amplification. Assay used: immunoSEQ multiplex PCR; TCRdb lists only in-frame clones, some missing. V and J calls and clone size are given by that table; D and trimming were obtained from the DNA. Here the sample spans more than 50,000 clones, approximately 85% being singletons. Sample: peripheral blood. This sequence joins TRBV3-1 (or the pseudogene TRBV3-2) and TRBJ2-2; 8 bases align to TRBD1. The clonotype originates from a human donor in a cohort sampled during active COVID-19. The CDR3 protein is CASSPNSGGSVGELFF. DNA for the CDR3: TGTGCCAGCAGCCCCAACTCAGGGGGCTCGGTCGGGGAGCTGTTTTTT.